These T cell receptor beta chains were read from a single sample in a study of shared T cell receptors in the human thymus. TCRdb's table, derived via immunoSEQ multiplex PCR, lists solely in-frame clones and lacks some. The data contain hundreds of thousands of clones, about 89% of them singletons. These data were also reused for a study on human thymus T cells.

The material sequenced was thymocytes. All receptors derive from a boy less than two years old with a congenital heart defect. CDR3s leave out the opening cysteine and the closing phenylalanine or tryptophan.

J gene	V gene	CDR3 protein
TRBJ2-7	TRBV28	ASSFLAGFSYEQY
TRBJ2-5	TRBV18	ASSPRYQETQY
TRBJ2-7	TRBV14	ASSQRVAPYEQY
TRBJ2-1	TRBV18	ASSPGRETNEQF
TRBJ1-2	TRBV9	ASSVPQGGLT
TRBJ2-7	TRBV5-6	ASSSTTSEVNSEQY
TRBJ1-5	TRBV4-3	ASSQDKLEQGRSWSNQPQH
TRBJ2-1	TRBV7-2	ASIAPNRFNEQF
TRBJ1-4	TRBV7-2	ASSSGTGEATNEKLF
TRBJ2-3	TRBV2	ASRLAGGPFTDTQY
TRBJ2-3	TRBV6-1	ASRTGNTDTQY
TRBJ2-4	TRBV7-9	ASSSPGVGAKNIQY
TRBJ1-1	TRBV5-5	ASSLGDFTNTEAF
TRBJ2-6	TRBV7-9	ASSSTGDGANVLT
TRBJ2-2	TRBV30	AWSEGRGNTGELF
TRBJ2-5	TRBV5-4	ASSPDWRGGETQY
TRBJ2-7	TRBV6-5	ASRGSDRGPLEQY
TRBJ1-4	TRBV6-1	ASSAYLDRENEKLF
TRBJ2-7	TRBV11-1	ASSLVAGRYEQY
TRBJ1-4	TRBV9	ASSADRRGPNEKLF
TRBJ2-7	TRBV7-4	ASSSLRTRPDWREADEQY
TRBJ2-5	TRBV4-1	ASSQDTGTQY
TRBJ2-1	TRBV7-6	ASSLPAGGPLRGEQF
TRBJ1-4	TRBV18	ASSPDRGRLEKLF
TRBJ1-1	TRBV14	ASSQEGLPRTENTEAF
TRBJ2-1	TRBV29-1	SALERGPYYNEQF
TRBJ2-1	TRBV6-1	ASSERPSGSRDEQF